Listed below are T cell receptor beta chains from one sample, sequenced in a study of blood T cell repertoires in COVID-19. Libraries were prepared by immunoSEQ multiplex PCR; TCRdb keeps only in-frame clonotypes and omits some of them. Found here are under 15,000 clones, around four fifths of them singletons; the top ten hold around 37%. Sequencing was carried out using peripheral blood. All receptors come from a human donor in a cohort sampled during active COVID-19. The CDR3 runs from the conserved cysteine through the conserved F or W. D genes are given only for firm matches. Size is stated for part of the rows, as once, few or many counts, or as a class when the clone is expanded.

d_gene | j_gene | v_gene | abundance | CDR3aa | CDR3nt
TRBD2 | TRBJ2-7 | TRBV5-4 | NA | CASSWGLAGGDEQYF | TGTGCCAGCAGCTGGGGACTAGCGGGGGGGGACGAGCAGTACTTC
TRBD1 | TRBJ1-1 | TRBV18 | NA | CASSLAGQMNTEAFF | TGTGCCAGCTCACTTGCGGGACAGATGAACACTGAAGCTTTCTTT
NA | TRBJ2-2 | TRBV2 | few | CASRQGVSGELFF | TGTGCCAGCAGACAGGGAGTTTCCGGGGAGCTGTTTTTT
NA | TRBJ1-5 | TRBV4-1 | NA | CASSQGIMGGSYGNQPQHF | TGCGCCAGCAGCCAAGGAATCATGGGGGGATCTTATGGCAATCAGCCCCAGCATTTT
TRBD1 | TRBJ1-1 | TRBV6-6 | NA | CASSYSRDSLEAFF | TGTGCCAGCAGTTACTCGAGGGACAGTCTTGAAGCTTTCTTT
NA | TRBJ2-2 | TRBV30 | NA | CAWSDSSYTGELFF | TGTGCCTGGAGTGACAGCTCCTACACCGGGGAGCTGTTTTTT
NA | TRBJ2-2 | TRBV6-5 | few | CASRPQVNTGELFF | TGTGCCAGCAGGCCACAGGTTAACACCGGGGAGCTGTTTTTT
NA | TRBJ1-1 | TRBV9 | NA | CASSPGFMNTEAFF | TGTGCCAGCAGCCCGGGATTCATGAACACTGAAGCTTTCTTT
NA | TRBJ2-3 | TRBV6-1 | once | CASSEGGATDTQYF | TGTGCCAGCAGTGAAGGTGGGGCCACAGATACGCAGTATTTT
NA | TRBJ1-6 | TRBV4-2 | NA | CASSQAEGSYNSPLHF | TGTGCCAGCAGCCAAGCAGAGGGATCCTATAATTCACCCCTCCACTTT
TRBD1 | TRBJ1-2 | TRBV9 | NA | CASSVEPQGAKNYGYTF | TGTGCCAGCAGCGTCGAGCCACAGGGGGCGAAGAACTATGGCTACACCTTC
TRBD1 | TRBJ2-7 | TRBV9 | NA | CASSGQGAYEQYF | TGTGCCAGCAGCGGTCAGGGGGCCTACGAGCAGTACTTC
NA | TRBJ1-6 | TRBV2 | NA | CASRPDIYNSPLHF | TGTGCCAGCAGACCGGACATCTATAATTCACCCCTCCACTTT
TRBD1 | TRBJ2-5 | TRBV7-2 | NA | CASSLGGQGPRGAQYF | TGTGCCAGCAGCTTAGGGGGACAGGGCCCCAGGGGGGCCCAGTACTTC
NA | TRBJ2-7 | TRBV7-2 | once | CASSLEWGVLYEQYF | TGTGCCAGCAGCTTAGAATGGGGGGTCCTCTACGAGCAGTACTTC
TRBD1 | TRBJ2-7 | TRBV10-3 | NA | CAISDRDRGRYEQYF | TGTGCCATCAGTGACCGGGACAGGGGTCGGTACGAGCAGTACTTC
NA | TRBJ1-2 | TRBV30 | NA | CAWSPYGAPYGYTF | TGTGCCTGGAGTCCCTATGGGGCTCCCTATGGCTACACCTTC
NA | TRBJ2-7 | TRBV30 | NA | CAWSAPRTPYEQYF | TGTGCCTGGAGTGCCCCGAGGACTCCCTACGAGCAGTACTTC
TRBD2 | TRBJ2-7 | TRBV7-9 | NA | CASSPAPRREGWGEQYF | TGTGCCAGCAGCCCCGCCCCTAGGCGGGAGGGCTGGGGGGAGCAGTACTTC
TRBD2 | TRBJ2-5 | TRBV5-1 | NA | CASSSPSGGQETQYF | TGCGCCAGCAGCTCTCCTAGCGGGGGCCAAGAGACCCAGTACTTC
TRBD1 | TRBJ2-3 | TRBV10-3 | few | CAIRGQETDTQYF | TGTGCCATCAGGGGACAGGAGACAGATACGCAGTATTTT
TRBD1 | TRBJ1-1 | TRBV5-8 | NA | CASSVQGALLLAFF | TGTGCCAGCAGCGTACAGGGGGCGCTTCTTTTAGCTTTCTTT
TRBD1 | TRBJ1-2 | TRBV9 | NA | CASSVGPTGPYGYTF | TGTGCCAGCAGCGTAGGGCCGACAGGGCCTTATGGCTACACCTTC
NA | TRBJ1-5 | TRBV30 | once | CAWSDLYRNQPQHF | TGTGCCTGGAGTGACCTATACAGGAATCAGCCCCAGCATTTT
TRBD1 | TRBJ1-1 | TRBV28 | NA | CASSLRNRQGAPEAFF | TGTGCCAGCAGTTTAAGGAATCGACAGGGGGCTCCTGAAGCTTTCTTT
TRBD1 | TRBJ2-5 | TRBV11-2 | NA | CASSRQGRGIQETQYF | TGTGCCAGCAGTCGACAGGGTAGAGGGATCCAAGAGACCCAGTACTTC
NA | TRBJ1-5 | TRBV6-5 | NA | CATLQGGPNQPQHF | TGTGCCACCCTACAGGGAGGGCCAAATCAGCCCCAGCATTTT
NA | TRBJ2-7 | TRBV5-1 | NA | CASSLGGFLLYEQYF | TGCGCCAGCAGCTTAGGGGGTTTCCTCCTCTACGAGCAGTACTTC
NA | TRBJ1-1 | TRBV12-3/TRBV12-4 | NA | CASSFYRDTEAFF | TGTGCCAGCAGTTTCTACAGGGACACTGAAGCTTTCTTT
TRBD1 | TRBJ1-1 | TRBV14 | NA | CASSQDPTGGYYTEAFF | TGTGCCAGCAGCCAAGATCCGACAGGGGGTTATTACACTGAAGCTTTCTTT
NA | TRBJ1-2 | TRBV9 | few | CASSLVQEDGSGYTF | TGTGCCAGCAGCCTTGTGCAGGAAGACGGTAGTGGCTACACCTTC
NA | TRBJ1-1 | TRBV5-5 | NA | CASSLGPGRHTEAFF | TGTGCCAGCAGCTTGGGGCCAGGGAGGCACACTGAAGCTTTCTTT
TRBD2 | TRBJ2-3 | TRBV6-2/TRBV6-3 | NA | CASSYSSLAGGRRTDTQYF | TGTGCCAGCAGTTACTCGAGCCTAGCGGGGGGGCGTCGGACAGATACGCAGTATTTT
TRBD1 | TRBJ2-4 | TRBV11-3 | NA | CASSFGQGDQYF | TGTGCCAGCAGCTTTGGACAGGGCGATCAGTACTTC
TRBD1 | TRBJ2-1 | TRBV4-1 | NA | CASSQAQTGTGTINEQFF | TGCGCCAGCAGCCAAGCCCAAACGGGGACAGGGACAATCAATGAGCAGTTCTTC
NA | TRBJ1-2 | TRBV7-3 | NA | CASSAGEVYGYTF | TGTGCCAGCAGCGCCGGGGAGGTCTATGGCTACACCTTC
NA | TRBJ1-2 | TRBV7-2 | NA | CASSQLGYGYTF | TGTGCCAGCAGCCAACTAGGCTATGGCTACACCTTC
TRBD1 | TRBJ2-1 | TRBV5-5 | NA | CASSLGWQGEYNEQFF | TGTGCCAGCAGCTTGGGGTGGCAGGGGGAATACAATGAGCAGTTCTTC
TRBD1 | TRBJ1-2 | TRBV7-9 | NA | CASSPWTGYYGYTF | TGTGCCAGCAGCCCGTGGACAGGGTACTATGGCTACACCTTC
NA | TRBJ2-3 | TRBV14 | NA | CASSQDLTDTQYF | TGTGCCAGCAGCCAAGACCTAACAGATACGCAGTATTTT
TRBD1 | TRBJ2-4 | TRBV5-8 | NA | CATRRDRGGIQYF | TGTGCCACCCGGCGGGACAGGGGTGGCATTCAGTACTTC
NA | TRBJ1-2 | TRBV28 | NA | CASSSGVLGYTF | TGTGCCAGCAGTTCAGGGGTGCTGGGCTACACCTTC